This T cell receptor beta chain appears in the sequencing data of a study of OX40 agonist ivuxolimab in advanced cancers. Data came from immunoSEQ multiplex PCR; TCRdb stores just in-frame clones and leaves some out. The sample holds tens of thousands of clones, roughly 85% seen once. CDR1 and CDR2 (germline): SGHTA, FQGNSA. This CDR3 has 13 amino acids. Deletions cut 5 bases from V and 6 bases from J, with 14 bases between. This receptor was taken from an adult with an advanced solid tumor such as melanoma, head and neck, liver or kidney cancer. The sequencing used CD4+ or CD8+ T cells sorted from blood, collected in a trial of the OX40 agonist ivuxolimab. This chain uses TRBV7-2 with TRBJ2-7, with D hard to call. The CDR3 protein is CASSLVGVPEQYF. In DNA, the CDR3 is TGTGCCAGCAGCCTGGTTGGGGTGCCCGAGCAGTACTTC.